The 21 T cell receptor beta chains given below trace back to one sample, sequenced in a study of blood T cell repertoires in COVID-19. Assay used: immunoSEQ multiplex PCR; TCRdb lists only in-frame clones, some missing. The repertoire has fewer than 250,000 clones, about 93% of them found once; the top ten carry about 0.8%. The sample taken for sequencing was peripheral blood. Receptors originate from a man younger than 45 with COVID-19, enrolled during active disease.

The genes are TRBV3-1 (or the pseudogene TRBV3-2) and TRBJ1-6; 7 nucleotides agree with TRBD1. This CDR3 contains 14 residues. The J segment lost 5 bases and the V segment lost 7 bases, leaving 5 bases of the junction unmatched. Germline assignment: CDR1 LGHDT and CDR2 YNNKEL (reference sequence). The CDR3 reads CASMRDRDNSPLHF. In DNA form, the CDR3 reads TGTGCCAGCATGAGGGACAGAGATAATTCACCCCTCCACTTT.

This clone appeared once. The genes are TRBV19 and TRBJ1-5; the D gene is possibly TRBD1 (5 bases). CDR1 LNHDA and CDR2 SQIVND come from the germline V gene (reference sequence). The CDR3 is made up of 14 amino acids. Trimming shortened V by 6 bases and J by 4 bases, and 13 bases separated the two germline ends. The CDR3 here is CASSPGAGNQPQHF. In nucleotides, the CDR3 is TGTGCCAGTAGCCCTGGGGCGGGGAATCAGCCCCAGCATTTT.

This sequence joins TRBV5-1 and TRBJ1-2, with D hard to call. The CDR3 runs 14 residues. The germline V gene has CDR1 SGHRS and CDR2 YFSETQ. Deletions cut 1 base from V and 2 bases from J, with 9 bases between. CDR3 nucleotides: TGCGCCAGCAGCTTGTATGCGAGCAACTATGGCTACACCTTC. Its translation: CASSLYASNYGYTF.

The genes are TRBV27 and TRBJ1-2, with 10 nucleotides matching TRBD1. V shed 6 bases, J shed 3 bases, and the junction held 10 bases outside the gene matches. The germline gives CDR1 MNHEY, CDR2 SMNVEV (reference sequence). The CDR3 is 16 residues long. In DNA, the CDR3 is TGTGCCAGCAGCAGAGACAGGGGGCCCCCCCACTATGGCTACACCTTC. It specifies CASSRDRGPPHYGYTF.

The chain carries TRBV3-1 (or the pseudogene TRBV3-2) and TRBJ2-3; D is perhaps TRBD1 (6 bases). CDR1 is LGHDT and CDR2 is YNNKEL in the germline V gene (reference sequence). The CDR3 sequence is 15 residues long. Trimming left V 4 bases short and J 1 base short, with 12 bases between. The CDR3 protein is CASSLRQERTDTQYF. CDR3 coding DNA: TGTGCCAGCAGCCTAAGACAGGAACGCACAGATACGCAGTATTTT.

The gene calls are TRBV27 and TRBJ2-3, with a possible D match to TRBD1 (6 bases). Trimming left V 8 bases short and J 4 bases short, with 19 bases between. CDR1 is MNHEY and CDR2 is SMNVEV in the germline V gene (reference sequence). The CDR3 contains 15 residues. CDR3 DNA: TGTGCCAGCGGCCACAGGGTTTCGGTAGCAGATACGCAGTATTTT. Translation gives CASGHRVSVADTQYF.

The CDR3 region has the DNA TGTGCCATCAGTAAGAAACAGGGGAACACTGAAGCTTTCTTT. The encoded protein is CAISKKQGNTEAFF. This rearrangement joins TRBV10-3 to TRBJ1-1; D is possibly TRBD1 (6 bases). This CDR3 is 14 amino acids long. Per germline, CDR1 ENHRY and CDR2 SYGVKD. The V gene lost 5 bases and the J gene lost 1 base, with 11 bases spanning the gap.

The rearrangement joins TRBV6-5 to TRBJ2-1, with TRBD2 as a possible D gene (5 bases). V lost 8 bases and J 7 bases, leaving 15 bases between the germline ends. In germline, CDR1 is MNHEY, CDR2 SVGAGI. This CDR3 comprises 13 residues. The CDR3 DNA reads TGTGCCAGCTTTCCTAGCTTTATTAATGAGCAGTTCTTC. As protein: CASFPSFINEQFF.

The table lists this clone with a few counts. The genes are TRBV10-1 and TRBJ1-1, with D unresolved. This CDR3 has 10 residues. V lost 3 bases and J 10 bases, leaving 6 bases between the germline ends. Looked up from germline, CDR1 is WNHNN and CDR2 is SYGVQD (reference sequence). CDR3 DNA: TGCGCCAGCAGTGACAGAGGAGCTTTCTTT. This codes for CASSDRGAFF.

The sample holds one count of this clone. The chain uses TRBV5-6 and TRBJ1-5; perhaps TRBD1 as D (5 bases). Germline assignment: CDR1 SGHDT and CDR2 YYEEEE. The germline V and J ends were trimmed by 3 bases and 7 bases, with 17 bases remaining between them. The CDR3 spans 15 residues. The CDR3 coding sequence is TGTGCCAGCAGCTGGGGCACCTCTACCTCACAGCCCCAGCATTTT. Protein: CASSWGTSTSQPQHF. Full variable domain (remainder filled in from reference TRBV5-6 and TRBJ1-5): DAGVTQSPTHLIKTRGQQVTLRCSPKSGHDTVSWYQQALGQGPQFIFQYYEEEERQRGNFPDRFSGHQFPNYSSELNVNALLLGDSALYLCASSWGTSTSQPQHFGDGTRLSIL.

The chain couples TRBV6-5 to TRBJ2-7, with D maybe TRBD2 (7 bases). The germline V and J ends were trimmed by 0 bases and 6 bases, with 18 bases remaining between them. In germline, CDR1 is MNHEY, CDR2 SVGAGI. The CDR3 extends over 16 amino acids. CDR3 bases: TGTGCCAGCAGTTACTCCCTTCCCACAGGGAGGGGCGAGCAGTACTTC. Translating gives CASSYSLPTGRGEQYF.

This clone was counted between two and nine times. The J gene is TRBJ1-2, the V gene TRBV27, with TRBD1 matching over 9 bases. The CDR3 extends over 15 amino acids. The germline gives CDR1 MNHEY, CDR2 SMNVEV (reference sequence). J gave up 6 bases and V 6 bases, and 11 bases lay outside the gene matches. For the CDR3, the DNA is TGTGCCAGCAGACCCTCCCTCACAGGGGGCCATGGCTACACCTTC. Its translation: CASRPSLTGGHGYTF.

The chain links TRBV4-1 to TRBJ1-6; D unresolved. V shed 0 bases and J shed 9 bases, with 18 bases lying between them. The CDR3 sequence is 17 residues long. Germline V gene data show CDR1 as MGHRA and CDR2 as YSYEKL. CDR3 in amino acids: CASSQDGTQLPPSPLHF. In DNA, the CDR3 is TGCGCCAGCAGCCAAGATGGCACCCAGTTGCCCCCTTCACCCCTCCACTTT.

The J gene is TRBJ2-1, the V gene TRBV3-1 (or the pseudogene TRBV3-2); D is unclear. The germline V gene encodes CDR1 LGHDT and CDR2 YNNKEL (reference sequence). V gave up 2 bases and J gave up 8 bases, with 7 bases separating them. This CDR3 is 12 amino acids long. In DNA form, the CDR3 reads TGTGCCAGCAGCCAATCGGTCGATGAGCAGTTCTTC. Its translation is CASSQSVDEQFF.

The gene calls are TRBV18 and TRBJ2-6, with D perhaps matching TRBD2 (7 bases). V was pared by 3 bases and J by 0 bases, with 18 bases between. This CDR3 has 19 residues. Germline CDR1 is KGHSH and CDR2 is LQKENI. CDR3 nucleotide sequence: TGTGCCAGCTCACCCTCGATGGGGGGGGGCCACTCTGGGGCCAACGTCCTGACTTTC. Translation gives CASSPSMGGGHSGANVLTF.

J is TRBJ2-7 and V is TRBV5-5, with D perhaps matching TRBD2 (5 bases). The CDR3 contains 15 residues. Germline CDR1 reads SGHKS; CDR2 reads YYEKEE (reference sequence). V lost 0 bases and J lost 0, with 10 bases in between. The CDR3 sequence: CASSLGPGSSYEQYF. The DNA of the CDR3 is TGTGCCAGCAGCTTGGGTCCGGGGAGCTCCTACGAGCAGTACTTC.

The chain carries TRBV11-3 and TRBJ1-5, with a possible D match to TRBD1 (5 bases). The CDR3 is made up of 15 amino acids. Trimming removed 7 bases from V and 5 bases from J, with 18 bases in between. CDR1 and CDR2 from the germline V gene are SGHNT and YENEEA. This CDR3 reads CASNQIQGSHQPQHF. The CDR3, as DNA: TGTGCCAGCAACCAAATTCAGGGATCCCATCAGCCCCAGCATTTT.

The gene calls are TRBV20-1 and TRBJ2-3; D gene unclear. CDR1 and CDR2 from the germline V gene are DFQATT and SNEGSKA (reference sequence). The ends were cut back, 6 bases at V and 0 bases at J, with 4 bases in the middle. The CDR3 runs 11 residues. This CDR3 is CSAASTDTQYF. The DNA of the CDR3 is TGCAGTGCAGCAAGCACAGATACGCAGTATTTT.

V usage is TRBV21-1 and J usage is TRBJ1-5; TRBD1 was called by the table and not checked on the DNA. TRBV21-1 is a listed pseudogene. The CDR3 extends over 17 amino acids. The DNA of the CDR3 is TGTGCCAGCAGCAAAGAATTTTGCGGGACAGGGATCCAGCCCCAGCATTTT. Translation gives CASSKEFCGTGIQPQHF.

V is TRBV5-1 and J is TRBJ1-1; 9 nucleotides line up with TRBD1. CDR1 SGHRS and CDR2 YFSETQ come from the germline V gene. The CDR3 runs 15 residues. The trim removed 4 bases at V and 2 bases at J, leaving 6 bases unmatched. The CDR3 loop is CASSPGQGQNTEAFF. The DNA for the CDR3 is TGCGCCAGCAGCCCGGGACAGGGACAAAACACTGAAGCTTTCTTT. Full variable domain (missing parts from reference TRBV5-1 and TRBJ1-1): KAGVTQTPRYLIKTRGQQVTLSCSPISGHRSVSWYQQTPGQGLQFLFEYFSETQRNKGNFPGRFSGRQFSNSRSEMNVSTLELGDSALYLCASSPGQGQNTEAFFGQGTRLTVV.

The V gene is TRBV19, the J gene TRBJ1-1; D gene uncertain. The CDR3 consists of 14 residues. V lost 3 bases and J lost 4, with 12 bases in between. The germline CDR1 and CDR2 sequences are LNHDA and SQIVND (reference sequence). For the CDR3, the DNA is TGTGCCAGTAGTATTACGACGGTAGCCACTGAAGCTTTCTTT. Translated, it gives CASSITTVATEAFF.